The 30 T cell receptor beta chains given below trace back to one sample, sequenced in a study of technical replicates of blood from a few donors (dated by TCRdb to 2016 to 2017). Library prep was done by the immunoSEQ multiplex PCR assay. Imported from immuneACCESS, the table was reduced by TCRdb to in-frame sequences with V and J called. These copies leave out some clones; in studies compared against another copy, an unresolved V gene accounts for under half, and the cause of the remainder is not known. Present in this sample are 62,000 or so clones, 80% to 90% of which were seen just once. The top ten clonotypes cover about 5.2% of the sample. Sequencing was performed on PBMCs. These receptors originate from a human donor in good health. Some clones in this sample may be carry-over from other donors' samples.

A few counts support this clone. The rearrangement uses TRBV6-1 and TRBJ2-3; 7 bases align to TRBD1. Germline assignment: CDR1 MNHNS and CDR2 SASEGT. V lost 5 bases and J lost 6; bases outside the gene matches: 5. This CDR3 spans 13 amino acids. CDR3 protein: CASSTGQTDTQYF. CDR3 sequence (DNA): TGTGCCAGCAGTACGGGACAGACCGATACGCAGTATTTT.

CDR3 DNA: TGTGCCAGTAGTTCGCGCGGACAGGGTATAGAGCAGTACTTC. Translated, it gives CASSSRGQGIEQYF. This rearrangement joins TRBV19 to TRBJ2-7; 8 bases match TRBD1. Germline V gene data show CDR1 as LNHDA and CDR2 as SQIVND (reference sequence). The CDR3 consists of 14 residues. The V and J ends lost 5 bases and 7 bases, in that order; junction bases with no gene match: 10.

In DNA, the CDR3 is TGTGCCAGCAGCAACCCGACAGGAAACAATGAGCAGTTCTTC. Protein: CASSNPTGNNEQFF. V and J are TRBV5-4 and TRBJ2-1; D is perhaps TRBD1 (6 bases). Trimming left V 4 bases short and J 5 bases short, with 13 bases between. Germline loops: CDR1 SGHNT, CDR2 YYREEE (reference sequence). The CDR3 spans 14 residues. Using reference TRBV5-4 and TRBJ2-1 for the parts outside the CDR3, the full variable domain is ETGVTQSPTHLIKTRGQQVTLRCSSQSGHNTVSWYQQALGQGPQFIFQYYREEENGRGNFPPRFSGLQFPNYSSELNVNALELDDSALYLCASSNPTGNNEQFFGPGTRLTVL.

Only one count was recorded for this clone. This rearrangement joins TRBV5-4 to TRBJ2-3; D is perhaps TRBD2 (7 bases). The CDR3 contains 16 residues. CDR1 and CDR2 from the germline V gene are SGHNT and YYREEE (reference sequence). Trimming removed 4 bases from V and 5 bases from J, with 20 bases in between. Here the CDR3 reads CASSALGGAGKDTQYF. The CDR3 region has the DNA TGTGCCAGCAGCGCCCTAGGGGGGGCTGGGAAAGATACGCAGTATTTT.

This clone has only one observation. The J gene is TRBJ2-7, the V gene TRBV11-2, with D perhaps TRBD1 (5 bases). The V end lost 2 bases, the J end lost 2 bases, and 16 bases lay between the germline ends. In germline, CDR1 is SGHAT, CDR2 FQNNGV. The CDR3 totals 16 residues. The CDR3 loop is CASSLRGNPRPYEQYF. As DNA, the CDR3 is TGTGCCAGCAGCTTAAGGGGAAACCCCCGACCCTACGAGCAGTACTTC. The full variable domain, its missing parts supplied by reference TRBV11-2 and TRBJ2-7, is EAGVAQSPRYKIIEKRQSVAFWCNPISGHATLYWYQQILGQGPKLLIQFQNNGVVDDSQLPKDRFSAERLKGVDSTLKIQPAKLEDSAVYLCASSLRGNPRPYEQYFGPGTRLTVT.

This clone was seen only a few times. The rearrangement links TRBV4-3 to TRBJ1-3; D ambiguous. Germline V gives CDR1 LGHNA, CDR2 YSLEER. CDR3 size: 15 residues. Trimming shortened V by 0 bases and J by 2 bases, and 8 bases separated the two germline ends. The CDR3 here is CASSQDRSTGNTIYF. The CDR3 nucleotides are TGCGCCAGCAGCCAAGACAGGTCTACTGGAAACACCATATATTTT.

This clone was seen more than once but under ten times. The V and J genes are TRBV7-9 and TRBJ1-5; 9 positions match TRBD1. The trim removed 5 bases at V and 2 bases at J, leaving 10 bases unmatched. The CDR3 is 17 amino acids. The germline V gene has CDR1 SEHNR and CDR2 FQNEAQ (reference sequence). The CDR3 nucleotides are TGTGCCAGCAGCGCAGCCCCGGGACAGGGTGGCAATCAGCCCCAGCATTTT. Translation: CASSAAPGQGGNQPQHF.

The chain uses TRBV7-8 and TRBJ2-5, with D perhaps matching TRBD1 (5 bases). The V gene lost 4 bases and the J gene lost 9 bases, with 21 bases spanning the gap. Germline-derived CDR1 and CDR2 are SGHVS and FQNEAQ. The CDR3 length is 15 residues. As DNA, the CDR3 is TGTGCCAGCAGCTCCCAGCCCAGGGCCGCTGATTCCCAGTACTTC. Amino acid sequence: CASSSQPRAADSQYF.

The CDR3 DNA reads as TGCGCCAGCAGCCAAGACGAGGCCACGGCGAACACCGGGGAGCTGTTTTTT. This sequence encodes CASSQDEATANTGELFF. The chain recombines TRBV4-3 with TRBJ2-2; no clear D gene. The CDR3 covers 17 residues. The germline V gene has CDR1 LGHNA and CDR2 YSLEER. V lost 0 bases to trimming and J lost 0 bases, with 11 bases between them.

The DNA of the CDR3 is TGTGCCAGCAGCTCGACAGGGGGGCGCCAATATGGCTACACCTTC. Translating gives CASSSTGGRQYGYTF. The V gene is TRBV7-9, the J gene TRBJ1-2, with 9 bases matching TRBD1. Germline assignment: CDR1 SEHNR and CDR2 FQNEAQ (reference sequence). This CDR3 has 15 residues. J lost 5 bases, V lost 4 bases, and 8 bases had no gene match. The full variable domain, rest sourced from reference TRBV7-9 and TRBJ1-2, is DTGVSQNPRHKITKRGQNVTFRCDPISEHNRLYWYRQTLGQGPEFLTYFQNEAQLEKSRLLSDRFSAERPKGSFSTLEIQRTEQGDSAMYLCASSSTGGRQYGYTFGSGTRLTVV.

V and J are TRBV7-8 and TRBJ1-4; D remains ambiguous. Germline CDR1 and CDR2: SGHVS and FQNEAQ. V was trimmed by 3 bases and J by 5 bases, leaving 13 bases between them. The CDR3 sequence is 15 residues long. CDR3 region: CASSLVGSHNEKLFF. CDR3 nucleotides: TGTGCCAGCAGCTTGGTCGGGAGCCACAATGAAAAACTGTTTTTT. Complete variable domain (other parts from reference TRBV7-8 and TRBJ1-4): GAGVSQSPRYKVAKRGQDVALRCDPISGHVSLFWYQQALGQGPEFLTYFQNEAQLDKSGLPSDRFFAERPEGSVSTLKIQRTQQEDSAVYLCASSLVGSHNEKLFFGSGTQLSVL.

This clone is a singleton in its sample. V is TRBV5-1 and J is TRBJ1-5, with 7 bases identical to TRBD1. Looked up from germline, CDR1 is SGHRS and CDR2 is YFSETQ. CDR3 length equals 15 residues. The V and J ends lost 4 bases and 1 base, in that order; junction bases with no gene match: 5. CDR3: CASSATGESNQPQHF. In DNA, the CDR3 is TGCGCCAGCAGCGCCACAGGGGAGAGCAATCAGCCCCAGCATTTT.

This rearrangement joins TRBV25-1 to TRBJ1-1, with no clear D. V dropped 1 base and J dropped 3 bases, with 6 bases sitting between them. CDR3 length: 13 residues. Germline loops: CDR1 MGHDK, CDR2 SYGVNS. The CDR3 region has the DNA TGTGCCAGCAGTGAATCGGGGTACACTGAAGCTTTCTTT. This translates into CASSESGYTEAFF.

This chain uses TRBV10-3 with TRBJ2-7, with 10 bases matching TRBD1. Germline CDR1 reads ENHRY; CDR2 reads SYGVKD. Trimming took 6 bases from V and 3 from J; bases not matched to a gene: 11. This CDR3 is built from 16 residues. CDR3 DNA sequence: TGTGCCATCAGAAGCCCCGGACAGGGGGTTTGCTACGAGCAGTACTTC. This translates into CAIRSPGQGVCYEQYF.

The chain is built from TRBV5-1 and TRBJ1-1; 8 nucleotides line up with TRBD1. Germline V CDR1 and CDR2: SGHRS, YFSETQ. Unmatched junction bases numbered 8, after V lost 4 bases and J lost 6 bases. The CDR3 consists of 14 residues. The CDR3 DNA reads as TGCGCCAGCAGCCCGGACAGGGTTCGGGCTGAAGCTTTCTTT. The encoded protein is CASSPDRVRAEAFF.

This clone was seen a single time. The genes are TRBV5-4 and TRBJ2-7; the D gene is possibly TRBD2 (5 bases). Germline V CDR1 and CDR2: SGHNT, YYREEE (reference sequence). CDR3 size: 14 residues. Between the trimmed V and J ends, which lost 1 base and 0 bases, there was a span of 8 bases. The CDR3 sequence: CASSLSRGSYEQYF. The CDR3 region has the DNA TGTGCCAGCAGCTTGTCCCGGGGCTCCTACGAGCAGTACTTC.

J is TRBJ2-7 and V is TRBV4-1, with 7 bases lining up with TRBD2. The CDR3 has 16 residues. With 4 bases clipped from V and 7 bases from J, the junction kept 16 bases outside the gene matches. Germline V gene data show CDR1 as MGHRA and CDR2 as YSYEKL. CDR3 DNA sequence: TGCGCCAGCAGCCTTTCGCACGGCGGGAGTTCGGGTGAGCAGTACTTC. Residues: CASSLSHGGSSGEQYF.

The chain carries TRBV5-8 and TRBJ2-7, with TRBD1 matching over 9 bases. There are 15 residues in the CDR3. The germline V gene encodes CDR1 SGHTS and CDR2 YDEGEE. V was clipped by 4 bases and J by 9 bases; unmatched bases: 14. CDR3 amino acids: CASSGTGGAYDVQYF. CDR3 DNA sequence: TGTGCCAGCAGCGGAACAGGGGGCGCCTACGATGTGCAGTACTTC. The full variable domain, its missing parts supplied by reference TRBV5-8 and TRBJ2-7, is EAGVTQSPTHLIKTRGQQATLRCSPISGHTSVYWYQQALGLGLQFLLWYDEGEERNRGNFPPRFSGRQFPNYSSELNVNALELEDSALYLCASSGTGGAYDVQYFGPGTRLTVT.

Worth noting for this clone: Sequence at one end of the junction differs from germline and may be a read error. The chain couples TRBV30 to TRBJ1-1; D ambiguous. The CDR3 is made up of 10 amino acids. Germline CDR1 and CDR2: GTSNPN and SVGIG (reference sequence). CDR3: CAWSGVVEIF. CDR3 in DNA: TGTGCCTGGAGTGGCGTTGTAGAGATCTTT.

Of note for this clone: A junction boundary mismatches the germline segment, possibly from a read error. V is TRBV6-1 and J is TRBJ2-7; no definite D call. The CDR3 has 10 amino acids. Looked up from germline, CDR1 is MNHNS and CDR2 is SASEGT. The CDR3, as DNA: TGTGCCAGCAGTGAAGGGAGTAACGACTTC. It translates to CASSEGSNDF.

The rearrangement uses TRBV5-1 and TRBJ2-3; 9 bases agree with TRBD2. V lost 2 bases to trimming and J lost 4 bases; unmatched junction nucleotides: 5. CDR3 length equals 15 residues. Germline values: CDR1 SGHRS, CDR2 YFSETQ. The CDR3 DNA reads TGCGCCAGCAGCTTTAGCGGGAGTGGGGCAGATACGCAGTATTTT. The encoded protein is CASSFSGSGADTQYF.

V gene TRBV4-3 combines with J gene TRBJ2-7, with 10 bases that match TRBD1. V dropped 1 base and J dropped 2; count of bases not matched to a gene: 2. The CDR3 is 15 residues long. Germline CDR1 is LGHNA and CDR2 is YSLEER. The CDR3 spells CASSQGTGGPYEQYF. The CDR3 nucleotides read TGCGCCAGCAGCCAAGGGACAGGGGGACCCTACGAGCAGTACTTC.

The V call is TRBV19, the J call TRBJ2-1; D may be TRBD2 (7 bases). The V gene lost 2 bases and the J gene lost 2 bases, with 10 bases spanning the gap. Germline lookup yields CDR1 LNHDA and CDR2 SQIVND (reference sequence). This CDR3 spans 15 amino acids. This chain's CDR3 is CASSIRGGAYNEQFF. As DNA, the CDR3 is TGTGCCAGTAGTATAAGGGGGGGAGCCTACAATGAGCAGTTCTTC.

This clone was detected a few times. The chain is built from TRBV4-1 and TRBJ1-1; 8 bases agree with TRBD1. Germline trimming cut 2 bases from V and 4 bases from J; bases unmatched to any gene: 15. The germline V gene encodes CDR1 MGHRA and CDR2 YSYEKL. CDR3 length equals 18 residues. The CDR3 loop is CASSQSILRRQGSTEAFF. In DNA form, the CDR3 reads TGCGCCAGCAGCCAATCTATCTTAAGGAGACAGGGGAGCACTGAAGCTTTCTTT.

The V and J genes are TRBV6-5 and TRBJ2-7; D is possibly TRBD2 (6 bases). V gave up 2 bases and J gave up 6 bases, with 11 bases separating them. In germline, CDR1 is MNHEY, CDR2 SVGAGI. The CDR3 is made up of 13 amino acids. The CDR3 region is CASSYTGGGEQYF. CDR3 sequence (DNA): TGTGCCAGCAGTTACACTGGGGGAGGCGAGCAGTACTTC.

CDR3 region: CASSLGARPTGELFF. The CDR3 bases are TGTGCCAGCAGCTTAGGGGCCCGGCCCACCGGGGAGCTGTTTTTT. The chain carries TRBV11-2 and TRBJ2-2, with D unclear. This CDR3 spans 15 amino acids. Germline CDR1 SGHAT, CDR2 FQNNGV. The ends were cut back, 1 base at V and 4 bases at J, with 10 bases in the middle.

V gene TRBV7-9 combines with J gene TRBJ2-7, with D possibly TRBD1 on 6 matching bases. Trimming pared 0 bases from V and 2 bases from J, leaving 17 bases between. Germline V gene data show CDR1 as SEHNR and CDR2 as FQNEAQ (reference sequence). This CDR3 is built from 17 residues. The CDR3 is CASSLARMGDKPYEQYF. As DNA, the CDR3 is TGTGCCAGCAGCTTAGCGCGTATGGGGGACAAGCCCTACGAGCAGTACTTC. Drawing the rest from reference TRBV7-9 and TRBJ2-7, the complete variable domain is DTGVSQNPRHKITKRGQNVTFRCDPISEHNRLYWYRQTLGQGPEFLTYFQNEAQLEKSRLLSDRFSAERPKGSFSTLEIQRTEQGDSAMYLCASSLARMGDKPYEQYFGPGTRLTVT.

V and J are TRBV10-3 and TRBJ2-6; 12 bases are a match to TRBD1. The CDR3 has 16 amino acids. The junction had 4 bases not matched to a gene; V was cut back by 7 bases and J by 3 bases. Germline V gene lookup returns CDR1 ENHRY and CDR2 SYGVKD. CDR3 in amino acids: CAITGTGGGGANVLTF. As DNA, the CDR3 is TGTGCCATCACCGGGACAGGGGGCGGTGGGGCCAACGTCCTGACTTTC.

J is TRBJ2-2 and V is TRBV11-2, with D unclear. CDR1 and CDR2 (germline): SGHAT, FQNNGV. The length of the CDR3 is 16 residues. Trimming removed 2 bases from V and 6 bases from J, with 16 bases in between. The CDR3 sequence: CASSLLGGLTPGELFF. The CDR3 DNA reads as TGTGCCAGCAGCTTATTAGGCGGTTTGACCCCCGGGGAGCTGTTTTTT. The whole variable domain, remainder taken from reference TRBV11-2 and TRBJ2-2, is EAGVAQSPRYKIIEKRQSVAFWCNPISGHATLYWYQQILGQGPKLLIQFQNNGVVDDSQLPKDRFSAERLKGVDSTLKIQPAKLEDSAVYLCASSLLGGLTPGELFFGEGSRLTVL.

The J gene is TRBJ2-2, the V gene TRBV6-5; 10 positions agree with TRBD1. The CDR3 loop spans 16 amino acids. Germline V gene data show CDR1 as MNHEY and CDR2 as SVGAGI. V was pared by 1 base and J by 5 bases, with 4 bases of the junction left unmatched. CDR3 region: CASSYWTGGLTGELFF. The CDR3 DNA reads TGTGCCAGCAGTTACTGGACAGGGGGTCTTACCGGGGAGCTGTTTTTT.